Listed here are 9 T cell receptor beta chains from one sample, sequenced in a study of T cells in localized non-small cell lung cancer. Sequencing was performed with immunoSEQ multiplex PCR; in TCRdb, only in-frame clones are kept and a portion is missing. The sample lists roughly 84,000 clones, more than 75% seen once, with 20% to 25% in the top ten. Material: peripheral blood, obtained before any cancer treatment. The origin of the receptors is a woman between 40 and 69 years old with stage I squamous cell lung carcinoma.

This clone came up once. The genes are TRBV6-1 and TRBJ2-1; D tentatively fits TRBD1 or TRBD2 (6 bases each). This CDR3 has 13 amino acids. V lost 0 bases, J lost 12 bases, and 12 bases lay in between. Germline V CDR1 and CDR2: MNHNS, SASEGT. CDR3 DNA sequence: TGTGCCAGCAGTGAAGCTCGGGGGCCCTCGCAGTTCTTC. Its translation: CASSEARGPSQFF.

V and J are TRBV10-3 and TRBJ1-2, with D maybe TRBD1 (6 bases). The CDR3 runs 17 residues. CDR1 ENHRY and CDR2 SYGVKD come from the germline V gene. Trimming left V 5 bases short and J 6 bases short, with 25 bases between. The CDR3 reads CAISHPRTMPGDNGYTF. CDR3 DNA: TGTGCCATCAGTCACCCGCGCACCATGCCAGGGGACAATGGCTACACCTTC.

The chain carries TRBV30 and TRBJ2-7; TRBD1 might be the D (5 bases). Germline lookup yields CDR1 GTSNPN and CDR2 SVGIG (reference sequence). V was cut by 3 bases and J by 0 bases, with 18 bases left in between. The CDR3 loop spans 16 amino acids. The CDR3 loop reads CAWRDYRFLDSYEQYF. The DNA for the CDR3 is TGTGCCTGGAGGGATTACAGGTTTCTGGACTCCTACGAGCAGTACTTC.

The chain couples TRBV6-5 to TRBJ1-2; no clear D gene. CDR1 MNHEY and CDR2 SVGAGI come from the germline V gene. V was pared by 8 bases and J by 4 bases, with 17 bases between. This CDR3 is 14 amino acids long. The CDR3 DNA sequence: TGTGCCAGCTCCGCGGTCGGGCTTAGCTATGGCTACACCTTC. Protein product: CASSAVGLSYGYTF.

The V and J genes are TRBV5-8 and TRBJ2-1, with 14 bases aligning to TRBD2. The CDR3 is 15 amino acids. With 7 bases clipped from V and 7 bases from J, the junction kept 7 bases outside the gene matches. Germline assignment: CDR1 SGHTS and CDR2 YDEGEE. CDR3: CASGTSGGRWNEQFF. CDR3 bases: TGTGCCAGCGGGACTAGCGGGGGTCGTTGGAATGAGCAGTTCTTC.

The chain is built from TRBV28 and TRBJ1-2; 8 bases line up with TRBD1. V lost 6 bases, J lost 4 bases, and 1 base stayed unmatched. This CDR3 contains 12 residues. Germline loops: CDR1 MDHEN, CDR2 SYDVKM. CDR3 sequence: CASSDRGYGYTF. Here the CDR3 DNA reads TGTGCCAGCAGCGACAGGGGCTATGGCTACACCTTC.

The rearrangement links TRBV6-1 to TRBJ2-5; TRBD1 aligns across 7 bases. Germline V gives CDR1 MNHNS, CDR2 SASEGT. The V and J ends lost 9 bases and 4 bases, in that order; junction bases with no gene match: 8. CDR3 length equals 13 residues. CDR3 DNA sequence: TGTGCCAGTCATCGAGGGGGCGGAGAGACCCAGTACTTC. It is translated as CASHRGGGETQYF.

This clone has just a few counts. The genes are TRBV7-2 and TRBJ1-3; tentatively, D is TRBD1 (6 bases). The CDR3 extends over 16 amino acids. Trimming took 5 bases from V and 6 from J, leaving 20 bases between them. CDR1 is SGHTA, CDR2 FQGNSA, per germline. The CDR3 nucleotides read TGTGCCAGCAGCACGACCCAACAGGGTCCTGAAAACACCATATATTTT. Amino acids: CASSTTQQGPENTIYF.

The chain couples TRBV30 to TRBJ1-6; no firm D call. CDR3 length: 12 residues. CDR1 is GTSNPN and CDR2 is SVGIG in the germline V gene (reference sequence). With 3 bases removed from V and 9 bases from J, the gap between germline ends came to 9 bases. CDR3 region: CAWSPRLSPLHF. In DNA form, the CDR3 reads TGTGCCTGGAGCCCCCGGCTTTCACCCCTCCACTTT.